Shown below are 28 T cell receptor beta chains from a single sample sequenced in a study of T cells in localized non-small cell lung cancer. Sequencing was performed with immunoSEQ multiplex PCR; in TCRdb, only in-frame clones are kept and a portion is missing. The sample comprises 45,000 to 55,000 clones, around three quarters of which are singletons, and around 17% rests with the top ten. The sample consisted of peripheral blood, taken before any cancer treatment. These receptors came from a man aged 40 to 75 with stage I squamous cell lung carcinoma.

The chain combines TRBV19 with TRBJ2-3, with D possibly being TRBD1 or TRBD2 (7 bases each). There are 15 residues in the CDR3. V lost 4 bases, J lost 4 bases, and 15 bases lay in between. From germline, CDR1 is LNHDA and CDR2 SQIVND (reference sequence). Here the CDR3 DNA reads TGTGCCAGTAGTACCTGGGACAGCGGGGCAGATACGCAGTATTTT. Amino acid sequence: CASSTWDSGADTQYF.

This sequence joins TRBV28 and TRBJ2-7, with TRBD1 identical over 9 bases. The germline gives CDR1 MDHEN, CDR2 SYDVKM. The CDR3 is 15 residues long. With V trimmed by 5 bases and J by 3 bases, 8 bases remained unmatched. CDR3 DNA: TGTGCCAGCAGTAAGGTTGGGGACAGGGACTACGAGCAGTACTTC. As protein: CASSKVGDRDYEQYF.

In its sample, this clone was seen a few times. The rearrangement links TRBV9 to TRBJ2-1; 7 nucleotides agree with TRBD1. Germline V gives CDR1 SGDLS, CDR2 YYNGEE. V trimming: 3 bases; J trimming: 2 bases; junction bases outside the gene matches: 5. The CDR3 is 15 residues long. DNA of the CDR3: TGTGCCAGCAGCGCCCGGGACAGAGCCTACAATGAGCAGTTCTTC. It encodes CASSARDRAYNEQFF.

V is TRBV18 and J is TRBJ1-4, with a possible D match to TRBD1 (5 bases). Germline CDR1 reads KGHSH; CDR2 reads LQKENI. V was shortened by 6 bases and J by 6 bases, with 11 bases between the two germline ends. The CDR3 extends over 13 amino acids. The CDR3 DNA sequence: TGTGCCAGCTCCCTAGGGACGGATGAAAAACTGTTTTTT. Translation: CASSLGTDEKLFF.

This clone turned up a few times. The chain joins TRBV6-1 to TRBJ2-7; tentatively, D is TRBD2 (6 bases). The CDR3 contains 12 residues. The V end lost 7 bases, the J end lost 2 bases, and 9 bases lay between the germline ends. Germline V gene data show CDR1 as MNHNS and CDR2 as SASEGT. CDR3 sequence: CASKRTTYEQYF. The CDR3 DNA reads TGTGCCAGCAAGAGGACTACCTACGAGCAGTACTTC.

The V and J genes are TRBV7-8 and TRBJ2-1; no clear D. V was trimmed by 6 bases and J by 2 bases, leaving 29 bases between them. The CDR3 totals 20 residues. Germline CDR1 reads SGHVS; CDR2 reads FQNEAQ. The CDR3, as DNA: TGTGCCAGCAGTCCTCCCATTAGGTTCATGAAGGTAGGGACCTACAATGAGCAGTTCTTC. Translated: CASSPPIRFMKVGTYNEQFF.

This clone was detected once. CDR3 amino acids: CASSSRVTDSPLHF. The CDR3 coding sequence is TGTGCCAGCAGTAGCAGGGTGACGGATTCACCCCTCCACTTT. J is TRBJ1-6 and V is TRBV2; D perhaps matches TRBD1 (5 bases). This CDR3 comprises 14 residues. V was cut by 5 bases and J by 8 bases, with 13 bases left in between. The germline V gene has CDR1 SNHLY and CDR2 FYNNEI.

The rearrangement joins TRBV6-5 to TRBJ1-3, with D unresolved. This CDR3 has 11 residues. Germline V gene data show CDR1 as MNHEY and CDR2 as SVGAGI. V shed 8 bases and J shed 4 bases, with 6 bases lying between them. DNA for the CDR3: TGTGCCAGCTTTGACGGAAACACCATATATTTT. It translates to CASFDGNTIYF.

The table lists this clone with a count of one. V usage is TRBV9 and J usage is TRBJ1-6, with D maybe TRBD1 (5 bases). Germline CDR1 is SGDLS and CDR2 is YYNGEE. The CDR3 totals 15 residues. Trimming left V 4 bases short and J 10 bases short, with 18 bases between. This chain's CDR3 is CASSTVDSPRSPLHF. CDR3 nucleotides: TGTGCCAGCAGCACTGTTGACAGTCCCCGGTCACCCCTCCACTTT. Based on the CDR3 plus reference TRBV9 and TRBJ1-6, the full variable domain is DSGVTQTPKHLITATGQRVTLRCSPRSGDLSVYWYQQSLDQGLQFLIQYYNGEERAKGNILERFSAQQFPDLHSELNLSSLELGDSALYFCASSTVDSPRSPLHFGNGTRLTVT.

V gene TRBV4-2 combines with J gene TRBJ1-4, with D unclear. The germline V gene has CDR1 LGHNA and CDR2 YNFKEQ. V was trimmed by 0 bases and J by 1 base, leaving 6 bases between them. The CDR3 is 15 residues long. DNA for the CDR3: TGTGCCAGCAGCCAAGAACCTGGAACTAATGAAAAACTGTTTTTT. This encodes CASSQEPGTNEKLFF.

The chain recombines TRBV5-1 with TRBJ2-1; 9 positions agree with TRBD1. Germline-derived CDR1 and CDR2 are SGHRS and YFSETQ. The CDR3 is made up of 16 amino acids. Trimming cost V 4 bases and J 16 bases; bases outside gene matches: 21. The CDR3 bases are TGCGCCAGCAGCAATGGGACAGGGAAAGTCGCCGGCTGGTTTTTCTTC. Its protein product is CASSNGTGKVAGWFFF.

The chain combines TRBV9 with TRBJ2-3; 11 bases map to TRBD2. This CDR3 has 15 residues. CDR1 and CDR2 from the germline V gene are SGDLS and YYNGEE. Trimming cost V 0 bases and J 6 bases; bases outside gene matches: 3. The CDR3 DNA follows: TGTGCCAGCAGCGTAGCCCCTAGCGGGGGGGATACGCAGTATTTT. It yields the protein CASSVAPSGGDTQYF. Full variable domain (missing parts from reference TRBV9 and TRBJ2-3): DSGVTQTPKHLITATGQRVTLRCSPRSGDLSVYWYQQSLDQGLQFLIQYYNGEERAKGNILERFSAQQFPDLHSELNLSSLELGDSALYFCASSVAPSGGDTQYFGPGTRLTVL.

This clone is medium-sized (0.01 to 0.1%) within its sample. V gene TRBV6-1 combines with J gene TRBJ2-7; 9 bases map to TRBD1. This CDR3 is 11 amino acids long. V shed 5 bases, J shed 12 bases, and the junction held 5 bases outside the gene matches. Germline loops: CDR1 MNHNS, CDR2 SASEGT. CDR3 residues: CASSFRTGVYF. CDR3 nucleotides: TGTGCCAGCAGTTTCCGGACAGGGGTGTACTTC.

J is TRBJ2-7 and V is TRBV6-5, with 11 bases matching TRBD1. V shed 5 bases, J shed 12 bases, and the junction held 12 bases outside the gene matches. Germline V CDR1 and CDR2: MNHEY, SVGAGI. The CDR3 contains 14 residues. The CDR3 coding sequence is TGTGCCAGCAGTCCGGACCGGGACAGGGGGAAGGGGTACTTC. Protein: CASSPDRDRGKGYF.

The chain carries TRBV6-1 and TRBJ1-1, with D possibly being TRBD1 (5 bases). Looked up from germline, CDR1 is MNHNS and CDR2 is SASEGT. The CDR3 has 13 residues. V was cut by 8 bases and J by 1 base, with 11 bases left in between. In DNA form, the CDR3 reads TGTGCCAGCTCGTGGGGGTGGAACACTGAAGCTTTCTTT. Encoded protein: CASSWGWNTEAFF.

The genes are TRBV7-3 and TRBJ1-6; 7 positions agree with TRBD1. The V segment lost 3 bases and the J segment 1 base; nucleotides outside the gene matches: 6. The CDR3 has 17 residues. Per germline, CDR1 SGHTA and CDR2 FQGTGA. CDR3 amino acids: CASSLTGSRSYNSPLHF. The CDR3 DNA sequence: TGTGCCAGCAGCTTGACAGGGTCTAGGTCCTATAATTCACCCCTCCACTTT.

CDR3 in amino acids: CASSTEIGGVGYEQYF. The CDR3 DNA reads as TGTGCCAGTAGTACGGAGATAGGGGGTGTCGGCTACGAGCAGTACTTC. The chain links TRBV19 to TRBJ2-7; tentative D call: TRBD1 (6 bases). The V gene's germline CDR1 is LNHDA and CDR2 SQIVND (reference sequence). This CDR3 is built from 16 residues. Trimming took 4 bases from V and 3 from J, leaving 19 bases between them.

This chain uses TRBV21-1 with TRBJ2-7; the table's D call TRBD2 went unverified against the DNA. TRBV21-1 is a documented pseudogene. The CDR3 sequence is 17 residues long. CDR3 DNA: TGTGCCAGCAGCAAAGTCTTCGGGACTAGCGAACCCTACGAGCAGTACTTC. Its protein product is CASSKVFGTSEPYEQYF.

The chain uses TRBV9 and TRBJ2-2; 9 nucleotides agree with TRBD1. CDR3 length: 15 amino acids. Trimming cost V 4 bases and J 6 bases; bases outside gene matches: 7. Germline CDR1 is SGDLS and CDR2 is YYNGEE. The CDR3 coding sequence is TGTGCCAGCAGCTTGACAGGGGGGATGGCCGGGGAGCTGTTTTTT. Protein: CASSLTGGMAGELFF.

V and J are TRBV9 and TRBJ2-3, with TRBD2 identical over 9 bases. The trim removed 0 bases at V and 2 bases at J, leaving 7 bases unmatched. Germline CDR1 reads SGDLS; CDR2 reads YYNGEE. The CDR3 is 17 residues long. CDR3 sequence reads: CASSVGASGANTDTQYF. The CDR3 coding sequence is TGTGCCAGCAGCGTAGGAGCTAGCGGGGCGAACACAGATACGCAGTATTTT. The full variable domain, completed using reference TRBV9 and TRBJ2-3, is DSGVTQTPKHLITATGQRVTLRCSPRSGDLSVYWYQQSLDQGLQFLIQYYNGEERAKGNILERFSAQQFPDLHSELNLSSLELGDSALYFCASSVGASGANTDTQYFGPGTRLTVL.

CDR3 sequence reads: CASREPPENTEAFF. CDR3 DNA sequence: TGTGCCAGCCGCGAGCCGCCAGAGAACACTGAAGCTTTCTTT. This chain links TRBV6-5 with TRBJ1-1; D not resolved. V lost 8 bases to trimming and J lost 1 base, with 14 bases between them. Germline assignment: CDR1 MNHEY and CDR2 SVGAGI. The CDR3 length is 14 residues.

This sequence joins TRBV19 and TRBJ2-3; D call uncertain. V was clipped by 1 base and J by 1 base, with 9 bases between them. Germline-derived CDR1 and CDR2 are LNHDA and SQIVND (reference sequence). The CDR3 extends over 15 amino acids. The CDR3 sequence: CASSIGALRTDTQYF. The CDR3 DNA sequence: TGTGCCAGTAGTATAGGGGCTCTCCGCACAGATACGCAGTATTTT.

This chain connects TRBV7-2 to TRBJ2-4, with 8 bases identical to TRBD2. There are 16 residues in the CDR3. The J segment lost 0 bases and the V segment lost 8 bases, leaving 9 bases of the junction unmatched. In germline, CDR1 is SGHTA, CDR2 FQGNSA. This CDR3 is CASGGGGSLAKNIQYF. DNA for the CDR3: TGTGCCAGCGGTGGCGGGGGGTCTCTAGCCAAAAACATTCAGTACTTC.

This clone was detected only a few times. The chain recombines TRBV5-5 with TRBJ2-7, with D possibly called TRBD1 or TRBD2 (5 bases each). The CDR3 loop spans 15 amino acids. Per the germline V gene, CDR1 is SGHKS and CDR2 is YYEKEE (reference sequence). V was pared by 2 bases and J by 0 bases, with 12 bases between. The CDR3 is CASSLGSGSSYEQYF. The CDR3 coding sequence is TGTGCCAGCAGCTTAGGGTCAGGGAGCTCCTACGAGCAGTACTTC.

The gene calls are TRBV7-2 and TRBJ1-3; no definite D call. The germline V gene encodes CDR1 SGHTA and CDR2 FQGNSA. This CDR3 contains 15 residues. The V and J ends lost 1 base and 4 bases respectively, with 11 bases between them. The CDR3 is CASSLVPTTGNTIYF. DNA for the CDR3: TGTGCCAGCAGCTTAGTCCCTACCACAGGAAACACCATATATTTT.

The CDR3 reads CASRRTTFNYGYTF. The CDR3 bases are TGTGCCAGCAGAAGGACCACATTCAACTATGGCTACACCTTC. The rearrangement uses TRBV6-5 and TRBJ1-2; D gene ambiguous. The CDR3 covers 14 residues. CDR1 MNHEY and CDR2 SVGAGI come from the germline V gene. V lost 6 bases and J 2 bases, leaving 13 bases between the germline ends.

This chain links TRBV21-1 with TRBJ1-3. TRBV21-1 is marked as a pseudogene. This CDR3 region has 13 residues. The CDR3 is CASRGGSRNTIYF. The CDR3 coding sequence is TGTGCCAGCAGGGGGGGCAGTAGAAACACCATATATTTT.

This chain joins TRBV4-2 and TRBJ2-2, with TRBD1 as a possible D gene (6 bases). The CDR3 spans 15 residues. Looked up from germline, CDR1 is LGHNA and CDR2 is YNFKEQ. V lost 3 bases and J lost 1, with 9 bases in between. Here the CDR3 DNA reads TGTGCCAGCAGCCAGGCGGACAGGAACACCGGGGAGCTGTTTTTT. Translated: CASSQADRNTGELFF.